The 31 T cell receptor beta chains listed next were all sequenced from one sample in a study of cytomegalovirus exposure and HLA in healthy donors. Here immunoSEQ multiplex PCR was the method, and the copy in TCRdb shows in-frame clones only, minus some. The sample shows 150,000 to 200,000 clones, roughly 84% of them seen only once. The sequenced material came from PBMCs. The origin of the receptors is a man aged 30-40 years in good health and CMV-seropositive.

V usage is TRBV7-2 and J usage is TRBJ1-2; a possible D gene is TRBD1 (6 bases). Germline values: CDR1 SGHTA, CDR2 FQGNSA. This CDR3 has 13 amino acids. Trimming stripped 6 bases from V and 8 bases from J, with 16 bases between. As DNA, the CDR3 is TGTGCCAGCAGTTCCGAACCAGGGGTCGGCTACACCTTC. Translation gives CASSSEPGVGYTF.

V is TRBV2 and J is TRBJ2-3; the D is unclear. Germline lookup yields CDR1 SNHLY and CDR2 FYNNEI. The CDR3 consists of 16 residues. V was clipped by 1 base and J by 0 bases, with 11 bases between them. The CDR3 DNA follows: TGTGCCAGCAGTGAAGGGAGTAGTCCAAGCACAGATACGCAGTATTTT. This translates into CASSEGSSPSTDTQYF.

This clone was observed a single time. V gene TRBV7-9 combines with J gene TRBJ1-6, with 8 bases that match TRBD1. This CDR3 is 13 amino acids long. Germline loops: CDR1 SEHNR, CDR2 FQNEAQ (reference sequence). After removal of 4 bases from V and 13 bases from J, the junction contained 6 bases not matched to a gene. CDR3 protein: CASSSGQETPLHF. CDR3 bases: TGTGCCAGCAGCTCGGGACAGGAAACCCCCCTCCACTTT.

V is TRBV30 and J is TRBJ2-3; 11 bases match TRBD2. The V gene end was trimmed by 3 bases and the J gene end by 7 bases; junction bases not matched to a gene: 6. Germline CDR1 is GTSNPN and CDR2 is SVGIG (reference sequence). CDR3 length: 14 residues. CDR3 region: CAWRIAGGPHTQYF. DNA of the CDR3: TGTGCCTGGAGGATAGCGGGGGGGCCGCATACGCAGTATTTT.

The rearrangement uses TRBV7-6 and TRBJ2-7; 7 positions match TRBD2. CDR3 length: 14 amino acids. Unmatched junction bases numbered 3, after V lost 4 bases and J lost 0 bases. Germline loops: CDR1 SGHVS, CDR2 FNYEAQ. The CDR3 DNA reads TGTGCCAGCAGCTCCGGGACTACCTCCTACGAGCAGTACTTC. Its protein product is CASSSGTTSYEQYF.

The chain uses TRBV4-1 and TRBJ2-7; 9 nucleotides line up with TRBD1. Germline V CDR1 and CDR2: MGHRA, YSYEKL. This CDR3 has 15 amino acids. After removal of 3 bases from V and 2 bases from J, the junction contained 5 bases not matched to a gene. The CDR3 DNA reads as TGCGCCAGCAGCCACGGACAGGGGTCTCCCTACGAGCAGTACTTC. This gives the protein CASSHGQGSPYEQYF.

V gene TRBV6-6 combines with J gene TRBJ1-5; a possible D gene is TRBD1 (5 bases). Germline V gives CDR1 MNHNY, CDR2 SVGAGI (reference sequence). V lost 4 bases, J lost 7 bases, and 11 bases lay in between. CDR3 length equals 13 residues. The CDR3 coding sequence is TGTGCCAGCAGTTCCCAGGGAGGCCAGCCCCAGCATTTT. Its protein is CASSSQGGQPQHF.

Details on this clone: An end of the junction differs from the germline gene, which may be a read error. The V and J genes are TRBV7-7 and TRBJ2-5; D possibly corresponds to TRBD1 (6 bases). Germline CDR1 reads SSHAT; CDR2 reads FNYEAQ (reference sequence). There are 15 residues in the CDR3. The CDR3 coding sequence is TGTGCTAGCAGCCCCGTTATGCCAAGGGGGGAGACCCAGTACTTC. This translates into CASSPVMPRGETQYF.

CDR3 DNA: TGTGCCAGCAGCTTAGAAGGCAGGGGGCGGGAGACCCAGTACTTC. Protein product: CASSLEGRGRETQYF. The rearrangement links TRBV7-2 to TRBJ2-5, with 8 nucleotides matching TRBD1. The CDR3 is 15 residues long. V lost 1 base and J lost 5; bases outside the gene matches: 6. From germline, CDR1 is SGHTA and CDR2 FQGNSA.

The chain uses TRBV28 and TRBJ2-6, with 12 bases that match TRBD2. Germline CDR1 MDHEN, CDR2 SYDVKM. The CDR3 contains 17 residues. V shed 8 bases and J 0 bases; nucleotides not matched to a gene: 5. CDR3 region: CASSGLAGVSGANVLTF. DNA of the CDR3: TGTGCCAGCTCGGGACTAGCGGGCGTCTCTGGGGCCAACGTCCTGACTTTC. The full variable domain, completed using reference TRBV28 and TRBJ2-6, is DVKVTQSSRYLVKRTGEKVFLECVQDMDHENMFWYRQDPGLGLRLIYFSYDVKMKEKGDIPEGYSVSREKKERFSLILESASTNQTSMYLCASSGLAGVSGANVLTFGAGSRLTVL.

The genes are TRBV5-1 and TRBJ2-7, with 9 positions matching TRBD1. The CDR3 loop spans 16 amino acids. Germline V lookup: CDR1 SGHRS, CDR2 YFSETQ. V trimming: 0 bases; J trimming: 5 bases; junction bases outside the gene matches: 9. This chain's CDR3 is CASSLEEGTGLDEQYF. The CDR3 DNA follows: TGCGCCAGCAGCTTGGAAGAAGGGACAGGGCTGGACGAGCAGTACTTC.

The V call is TRBV29-1, the J call TRBJ2-2; TRBD1 matches at 10 bases. Germline values: CDR1 SQVTM, CDR2 ANQGSEA. The V and J ends lost 6 bases and 4 bases, in that order; junction bases with no gene match: 5. The CDR3 is 14 amino acids. The CDR3 region is CSVDGTGATGELFF. The CDR3 coding sequence is TGCAGCGTAGATGGGACAGGGGCCACCGGGGAGCTGTTTTTT.

The chain recombines TRBV15 with TRBJ2-1; possibly TRBD2 for D (6 bases). The CDR3 covers 16 residues. With 5 bases removed from V and 8 bases from J, the gap between germline ends came to 22 bases. The germline CDR1 and CDR2 sequences are LNHNV and YYDKDF (reference sequence). CDR3: CATSRRVGGLRHEQFF. CDR3 in DNA: TGTGCCACCAGCCGCCGGGTGGGAGGCCTTCGGCATGAGCAGTTCTTC.

The V call is TRBV9, the J call TRBJ2-5, with 12 bases matching TRBD2. CDR1 and CDR2 (germline): SGDLS, YYNGEE. The CDR3 totals 15 residues. Trimming cost V 3 bases and J 5 bases; bases outside gene matches: 5. The CDR3 region is CASSGRLAGEETQYF. The DNA of the CDR3 is TGTGCCAGCAGCGGGAGACTAGCGGGGGAGGAGACCCAGTACTTC.

The chain has TRBV4-2 and TRBJ1-3; maybe TRBD1 (6 bases). The CDR3 covers 15 residues. Trimming removed 1 base from V and 2 bases from J, with 9 bases in between. In germline, CDR1 is LGHNA, CDR2 YNFKEQ. CDR3 bases: TGTGCCAGCAGCCAAGGGACAGATCCTGGAAACACCATATATTTT. The encoded protein is CASSQGTDPGNTIYF.

This clone was counted only a few times. The chain employs TRBV7-7 and TRBJ1-2, with 8 bases lining up with TRBD1. In germline, CDR1 is SSHAT, CDR2 FNYEAQ (reference sequence). J lost 4 bases, V lost 5 bases, and 6 bases had no gene match. The CDR3 length is 14 residues. CDR3 coding DNA: TGTGCCAGCAGCCCCCTGGACAGGGTCTATGGCTACACCTTC. Translating it yields CASSPLDRVYGYTF.

The rearrangement joins TRBV9 to TRBJ1-1; the match to TRBD1 covers 7 bases. The CDR3 has 15 residues. J lost 1 base, V lost 0 bases, and 3 bases had no gene match. The V gene's germline CDR1 is SGDLS and CDR2 YYNGEE. In DNA form, the CDR3 reads TGTGCCAGCAGCGTAGAGACAGGGTCGAACACTGAAGCTTTCTTT. Amino acid sequence: CASSVETGSNTEAFF.

The rearrangement joins TRBV11-2 to TRBJ2-1; 10 positions match TRBD2. Per the germline V gene, CDR1 is SGHAT and CDR2 is FQNNGV. This CDR3 has 18 amino acids. The trim removed 2 bases at V and 1 base at J, leaving 8 bases unmatched. The CDR3 DNA reads TGTGCCAGCAGCTTACTAAGCGGGGGGGCCTTATCCTACAATGAGCAGTTCTTC. It encodes CASSLLSGGALSYNEQFF. The full variable domain, completed using reference TRBV11-2 and TRBJ2-1, is EAGVAQSPRYKIIEKRQSVAFWCNPISGHATLYWYQQILGQGPKLLIQFQNNGVVDDSQLPKDRFSAERLKGVDSTLKIQPAKLEDSAVYLCASSLLSGGALSYNEQFFGPGTRLTVL.

The V gene is TRBV10-2, the J gene TRBJ2-1, with 12 bases identical to TRBD2. Germline CDR1 WSHSY, CDR2 SAAADI. J gave up 7 bases and V 8 bases, and 12 bases lay outside the gene matches. The CDR3 runs to 16 residues. The CDR3 reads CASSGTSGYMENEQFF. The CDR3, as DNA: TGCGCCAGCTCCGGGACTAGCGGGTATATGGAGAATGAGCAGTTCTTC.

The rearrangement joins TRBV5-1 to TRBJ1-4; 10 nucleotides align to TRBD1. The junction had 5 bases not matched to a gene; V was cut back by 4 bases and J by 5 bases. The germline V gene encodes CDR1 SGHRS and CDR2 YFSETQ. CDR3 length: 15 residues. CDR3 loop: CASSAGQGENEKLFF. CDR3 sequence (DNA): TGCGCCAGCAGCGCAGGACAGGGGGAAAATGAAAAACTGTTTTTT. The whole variable domain, filled in from reference TRBV5-1 and TRBJ1-4, reads KAGVTQTPRYLIKTRGQQVTLSCSPISGHRSVSWYQQTPGQGLQFLFEYFSETQRNKGNFPGRFSGRQFSNSRSEMNVSTLELGDSALYLCASSAGQGENEKLFFGSGTQLSVL.

The gene calls are TRBV2 and TRBJ2-3; 7 bases fit TRBD1. J lost 2 bases, V lost 2 bases, and 7 bases had no gene match. Germline CDR1 SNHLY, CDR2 FYNNEI. The CDR3 extends over 16 amino acids. CDR3 nucleotide sequence: TGTGCCAGCAGTGAAAGGGGGCCCGGTTCCACAGATACGCAGTATTTT. This translates into CASSERGPGSTDTQYF.

The J gene is TRBJ1-1, the V gene TRBV30; D gene unclear. The length of the CDR3 is 11 residues. The V end was cut by 5 bases, the J end by 4 bases, with 8 bases between. Germline values: CDR1 GTSNPN, CDR2 SVGIG (reference sequence). The chain's CDR3 is CAWGSSTEAFF. CDR3 nucleotide sequence: TGTGCCTGGGGGAGTTCCACTGAAGCTTTCTTT.

The chain recombines TRBV11-1 with TRBJ1-4; the match to TRBD1 covers 9 bases. The CDR3 contains 15 residues. The V segment lost 1 base and the J segment 8 bases; nucleotides outside the gene matches: 5. Per the germline V gene, CDR1 is SGHAT and CDR2 is FQDESV (reference sequence). The CDR3 coding sequence is TGTGCCAGCAGCTTAGGGGACAGGGTCGGAGAAAAACTGTTTTTT. This gives the protein CASSLGDRVGEKLFF.

V gene TRBV6-5 combines with J gene TRBJ1-5; perhaps TRBD1 as D (5 bases). V was shortened by 7 bases and J by 2 bases, with 12 bases between the two germline ends. The germline gives CDR1 MNHEY, CDR2 SVGAGI. The CDR3 is made up of 14 amino acids. CDR3 sequence: CASTQGAGNQPQHF. The CDR3 DNA reads TGTGCCAGCACCCAAGGGGCAGGCAATCAGCCCCAGCATTTT.

The chain employs TRBV27 and TRBJ2-5; TRBD2 agrees at 8 bases. The CDR3 is 14 amino acids. Germline CDR1 and CDR2: MNHEY and SMNVEV (reference sequence). Germline trimming cut 11 bases from V and 2 bases from J; bases unmatched to any gene: 10. In nucleotides, the CDR3 is TGTGCCGCCGGAGGAGCGGGAGCTCAAGAGACCCAGTACTTC. It translates to CAAGGAGAQETQYF.

V is TRBV7-2 and J is TRBJ1-2; 9 bases are shared with TRBD1. Germline V CDR1 and CDR2: SGHTA, FQGNSA. The V gene end was trimmed by 2 bases and the J gene end by 6 bases; junction bases not matched to a gene: 7. This CDR3 is built from 15 residues. The CDR3 bases are TGTGCCAGCAGCTTACAGTCGGGACAGGGAAATGGCTACACCTTC. Translated: CASSLQSGQGNGYTF.

This clone appeared a few times. The chain couples TRBV6-4 to TRBJ2-5; 10 bases map to TRBD2. V dropped 7 bases and J dropped 2; count of bases not matched to a gene: 7. Germline assignment: CDR1 MRHNA and CDR2 SNTAGT. The CDR3 is 15 residues long. The CDR3 loop is CASMGLARRQETQYF. DNA of the CDR3: TGTGCCAGCATGGGACTAGCGCGCCGACAAGAGACCCAGTACTTC.

CDR3 amino acids: CASFGTGVYNEQFF. Here the CDR3 DNA reads TGCGCCAGCTTCGGGACAGGCGTTTACAATGAGCAGTTCTTC. The V and J genes are TRBV5-1 and TRBJ2-1, with 8 bases lining up with TRBD1. V was clipped by 7 bases and J by 4 bases; unmatched bases: 7. Germline values: CDR1 SGHRS, CDR2 YFSETQ. The CDR3 runs to 14 residues.

The chain couples TRBV7-9 to TRBJ2-7; 7 bases fit TRBD2. CDR3 length: 15 amino acids. J was trimmed by 7 bases and V by 1 base; bases with no gene match: 10. From germline, CDR1 is SEHNR and CDR2 FQNEAQ (reference sequence). The CDR3 spells CASSLGGLGPLEQYF. The CDR3 DNA reads as TGTGCCAGCAGCTTAGGTGGACTAGGCCCCTTGGAGCAGTACTTC. The entire variable domain, with the rest obtained from reference TRBV7-9 and TRBJ2-7, is as follows: DTGVSQNPRHKITKRGQNVTFRCDPISEHNRLYWYRQTLGQGPEFLTYFQNEAQLEKSRLLSDRFSAERPKGSFSTLEIQRTEQGDSAMYLCASSLGGLGPLEQYFGPGTRLTVT.

This clone was recorded only once. The chain uses TRBV11-3 and TRBJ2-1, with 16 positions matching TRBD2. V lost 5 bases to trimming and J lost 8 bases; unmatched junction nucleotides: 6. This CDR3 is built from 16 residues. CDR1 SGHNT and CDR2 YENEEA come from the germline V gene. The CDR3 DNA follows: TGTGCCAGCAGCAGAGGGACTAGCGGGAGGGTGGATGAGCAGTTCTTC. This gives the protein CASSRGTSGRVDEQFF.

This chain links TRBV5-1 with TRBJ2-7; TRBD1 matches 9 bases. Germline V gene sequence: CDR1 SGHRS, CDR2 YFSETQ. This CDR3 has 13 residues. V lost 4 bases and J lost 6; bases outside the gene matches: 5. CDR3 amino acids: CASSRTGGFEQYF. CDR3 DNA: TGCGCCAGCAGCCGAACAGGGGGCTTCGAGCAGTACTTC. Using reference TRBV5-1 and TRBJ2-7 for the parts outside the CDR3, the full variable domain is KAGVTQTPRYLIKTRGQQVTLSCSPISGHRSVSWYQQTPGQGLQFLFEYFSETQRNKGNFPGRFSGRQFSNSRSEMNVSTLELGDSALYLCASSRTGGFEQYFGPGTRLTVT.